This T cell receptor (beta chain) was found in a study of OX40 agonist ivuxolimab in advanced cancers. For the study at large: Those treated in dose escalation had hepatocellular carcinoma, melanoma, renal cell cancer or head and neck cancer. Three patients got partial responses; one had hepatocellular carcinoma and two had cutaneous melanoma.

Trimming left V 0 bases short and J 0 bases short, with 12 bases between. Germline V CDR1 and CDR2: LGHNA, YNFKEQ. This CDR3 spans 17 amino acids. The table came from immunoSEQ multiplex PCR; TCRdb's copy has only in-frame clones and leaves some out. The sample holds 70,000 to 100,000 clones; about nine tenths are singletons and the top ten take about 7%. This receptor was identified in an adult with an advanced solid tumor such as melanoma, head and neck, liver or kidney cancer. The sequenced sample was CD4+ or CD8+ T cells sorted from blood, obtained in a trial of the OX40 agonist ivuxolimab. The chain joins TRBV4-2 to TRBJ2-1, with D unclear. The CDR3 DNA sequence: TGTGCCAGCAGCCAAGATGGTTTCCAGGACTCCTACAATGAGCAGTTCTTC. It is translated as CASSQDGFQDSYNEQFF.